The clone carrying this TCR beta chain showed up just once. Antigen: not known. The data were produced by immunoSEQ multiplex PCR, yet TCRdb's version contains in-frame clones alone and is incomplete. The data show about 140,000 clones, with approximately 90% seen just once and around 3.7% held by the top ten. This entry is derived from a study of T cell responses to AZD1222 COVID-19 vaccine. Study-level results: A rise in Spike-specific TCR breadth and depth followed two AZD1222 doses. Baseline testing showed seropositivity in only six AZD1222 recipients.

The sequence derives from an adult in good health. The sample consisted of peripheral blood, taken on day 0 of AZD1222 vaccination.

This CDR3 reads CASRKRIASENTEAFF. CDR3 sequence (DNA): TGTGCCAGCCGCAAAAGAATCGCTTCGGAGAACACTGAAGCTTTCTTT. V gene TRBV7-9 combines with J gene TRBJ1-1; D is undetermined. Germline-derived CDR1 and CDR2 are SEHNR and FQNEAQ (reference sequence). V lost 8 bases and J lost 1, with 20 bases in between. The CDR3 has 16 residues.